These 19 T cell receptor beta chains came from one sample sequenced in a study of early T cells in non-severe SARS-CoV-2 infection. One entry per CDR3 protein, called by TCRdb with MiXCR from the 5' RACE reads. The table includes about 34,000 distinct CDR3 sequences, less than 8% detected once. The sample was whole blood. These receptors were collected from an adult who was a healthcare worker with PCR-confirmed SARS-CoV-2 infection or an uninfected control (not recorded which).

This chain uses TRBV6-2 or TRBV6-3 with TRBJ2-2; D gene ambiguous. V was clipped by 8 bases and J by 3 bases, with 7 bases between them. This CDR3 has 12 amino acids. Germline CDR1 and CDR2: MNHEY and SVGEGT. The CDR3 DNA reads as TGTGCCAGCGGTGCATACACCGGGGAGCTGTTTTTT. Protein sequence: CASGAYTGELFF.

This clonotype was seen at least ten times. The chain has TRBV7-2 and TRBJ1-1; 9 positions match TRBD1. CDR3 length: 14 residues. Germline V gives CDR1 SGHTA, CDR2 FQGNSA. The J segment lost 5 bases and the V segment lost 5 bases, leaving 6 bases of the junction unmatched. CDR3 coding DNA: TGTGCCAGCAGCCGGGGACAGGGACTGACTGAAGCTTTCTTT. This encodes CASSRGQGLTEAFF.

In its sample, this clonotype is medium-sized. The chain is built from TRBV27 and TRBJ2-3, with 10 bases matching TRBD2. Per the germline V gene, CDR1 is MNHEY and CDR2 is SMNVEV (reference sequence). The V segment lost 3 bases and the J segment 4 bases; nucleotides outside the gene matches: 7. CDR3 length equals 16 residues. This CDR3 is CASSFQLAGLSDTQYF. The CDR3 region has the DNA TGTGCCAGCAGTTTCCAACTAGCGGGGTTGTCAGATACGCAGTATTTT.

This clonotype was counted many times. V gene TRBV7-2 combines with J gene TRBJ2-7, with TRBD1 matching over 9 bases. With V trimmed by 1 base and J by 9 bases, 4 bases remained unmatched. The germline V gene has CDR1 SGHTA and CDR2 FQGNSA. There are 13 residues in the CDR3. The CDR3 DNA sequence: TGTGCCAGCAGCTTAGACGGGACAGGGAGGCAGTACTTC. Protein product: CASSLDGTGRQYF.

In nucleotides, the CDR3 is TGTGCCAGCAGTCCGATGACAGGGCCCCACTATGGCTACACCTTC. This gives the protein CASSPMTGPHYGYTF. J is TRBJ1-2 and V is TRBV28, with 7 nucleotides matching TRBD1. This CDR3 is built from 15 residues. CDR1 and CDR2 from the germline V gene are MDHEN and SYDVKM. J was trimmed by 3 bases and V by 5 bases; bases with no gene match: 9.

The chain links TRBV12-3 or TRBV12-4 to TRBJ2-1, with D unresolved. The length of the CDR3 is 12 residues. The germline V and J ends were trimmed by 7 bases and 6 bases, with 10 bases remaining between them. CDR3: CASTLEPNEQFF. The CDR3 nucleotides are TGTGCCAGCACCCTCGAACCCAATGAGCAGTTCTTC.

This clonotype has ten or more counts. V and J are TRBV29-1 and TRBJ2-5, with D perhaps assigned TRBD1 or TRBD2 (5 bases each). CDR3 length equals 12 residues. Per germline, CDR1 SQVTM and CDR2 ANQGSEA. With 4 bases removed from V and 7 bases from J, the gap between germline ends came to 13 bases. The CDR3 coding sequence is TGCAGCGTTGGGGGGTACCCGGGGACCCAGTACTTC. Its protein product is CSVGGYPGTQYF.

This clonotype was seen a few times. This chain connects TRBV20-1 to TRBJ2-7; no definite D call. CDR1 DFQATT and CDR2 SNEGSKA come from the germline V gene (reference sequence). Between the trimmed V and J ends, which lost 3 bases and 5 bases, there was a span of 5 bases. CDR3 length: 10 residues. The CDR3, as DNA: TGCAGTGCTAGGGGTAACGAGCAGTACTTC. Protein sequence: CSARGNEQYF.

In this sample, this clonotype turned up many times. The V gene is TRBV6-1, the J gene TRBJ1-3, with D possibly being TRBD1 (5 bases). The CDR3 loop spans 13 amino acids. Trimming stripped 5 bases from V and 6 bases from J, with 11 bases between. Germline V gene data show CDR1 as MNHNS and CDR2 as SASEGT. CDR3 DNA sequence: TGTGCCAGCAGTCCGGGACGGAAAAACACCATATATTTT. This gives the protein CASSPGRKNTIYF.

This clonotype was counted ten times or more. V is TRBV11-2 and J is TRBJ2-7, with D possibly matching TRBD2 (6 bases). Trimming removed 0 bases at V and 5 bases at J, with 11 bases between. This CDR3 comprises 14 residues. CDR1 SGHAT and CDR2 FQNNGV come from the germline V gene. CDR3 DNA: TGTGCCAGCAGCTTAGATTTTGGAGGGAACGAGCAGTACTTC. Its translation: CASSLDFGGNEQYF.

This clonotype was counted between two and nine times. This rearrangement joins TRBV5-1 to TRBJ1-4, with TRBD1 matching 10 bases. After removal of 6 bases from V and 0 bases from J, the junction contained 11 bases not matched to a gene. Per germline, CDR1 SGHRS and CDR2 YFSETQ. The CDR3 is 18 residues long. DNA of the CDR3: TGCGCCAGCACCCGTCGGGACAGGGGCCTATCAACTAATGAAAAACTGTTTTTT. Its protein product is CASTRRDRGLSTNEKLFF.

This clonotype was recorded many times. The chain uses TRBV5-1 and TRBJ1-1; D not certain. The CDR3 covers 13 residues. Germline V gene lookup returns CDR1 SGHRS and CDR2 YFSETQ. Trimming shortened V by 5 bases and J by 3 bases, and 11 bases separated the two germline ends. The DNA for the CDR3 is TGCGCCAGCAGGAGTGGACGGTACACTGAAGCTTTCTTT. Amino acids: CASRSGRYTEAFF.

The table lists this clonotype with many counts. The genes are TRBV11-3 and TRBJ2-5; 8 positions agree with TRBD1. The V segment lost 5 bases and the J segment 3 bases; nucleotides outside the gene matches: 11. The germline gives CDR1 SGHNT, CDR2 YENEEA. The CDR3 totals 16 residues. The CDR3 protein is CASSITGTGLEETQYF. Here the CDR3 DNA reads TGTGCCAGCAGCATAACCGGGACAGGCTTGGAAGAGACCCAGTACTTC. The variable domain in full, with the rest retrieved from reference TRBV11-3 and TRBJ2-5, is EAGVVQSPRYKIIEKKQPVAFWCNPISGHNTLYWYLQNLGQGPELLIRYENEEAVDDSQLPKDRFSAERLKGVDSTLKIQPAELGDSAVYLCASSITGTGLEETQYFGPGTRLLVL.

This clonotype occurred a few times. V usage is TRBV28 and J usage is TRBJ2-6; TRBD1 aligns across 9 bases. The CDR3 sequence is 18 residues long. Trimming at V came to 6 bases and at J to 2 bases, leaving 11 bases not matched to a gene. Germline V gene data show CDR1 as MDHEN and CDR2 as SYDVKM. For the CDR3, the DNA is TGTGCCAGCAGATCACCGGGACAGGGATCGCCTGGGGCCAACGTCCTGACTTTC. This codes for CASRSPGQGSPGANVLTF.

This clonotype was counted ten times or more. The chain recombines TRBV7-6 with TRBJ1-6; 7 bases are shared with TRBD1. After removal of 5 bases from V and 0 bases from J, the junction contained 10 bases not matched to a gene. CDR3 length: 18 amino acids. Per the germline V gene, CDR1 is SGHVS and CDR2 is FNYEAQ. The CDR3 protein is CASSPRDSSSSYNSPLHF. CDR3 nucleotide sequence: TGTGCCAGCAGCCCCCGGGACAGTTCTAGCTCCTATAATTCACCCCTCCACTTT.

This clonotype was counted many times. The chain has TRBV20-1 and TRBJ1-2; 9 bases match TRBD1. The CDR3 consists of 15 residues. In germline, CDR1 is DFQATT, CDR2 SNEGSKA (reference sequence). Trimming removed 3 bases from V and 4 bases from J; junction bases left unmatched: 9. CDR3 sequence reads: CSASPRDRARYGYTF. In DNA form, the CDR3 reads TGCAGTGCTAGCCCCCGGGACAGGGCACGCTATGGCTACACCTTC.

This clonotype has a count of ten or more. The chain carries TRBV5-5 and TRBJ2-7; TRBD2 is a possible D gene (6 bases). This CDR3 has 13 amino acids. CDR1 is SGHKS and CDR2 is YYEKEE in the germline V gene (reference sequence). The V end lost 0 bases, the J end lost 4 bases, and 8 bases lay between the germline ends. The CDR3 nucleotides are TGTGCCAGCAGCTTGGCCCGGGAGTACGAGCAGTACTTC. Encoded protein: CASSLAREYEQYF.

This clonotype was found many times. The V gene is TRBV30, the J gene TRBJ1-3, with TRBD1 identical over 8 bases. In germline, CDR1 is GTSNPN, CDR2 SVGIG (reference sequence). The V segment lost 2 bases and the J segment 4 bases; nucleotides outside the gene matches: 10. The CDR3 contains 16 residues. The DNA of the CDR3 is TGTGCCTGGAGTAGGTTACAGGGGGAGCCGGGAAACACCATATATTTT. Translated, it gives CAWSRLQGEPGNTIYF.

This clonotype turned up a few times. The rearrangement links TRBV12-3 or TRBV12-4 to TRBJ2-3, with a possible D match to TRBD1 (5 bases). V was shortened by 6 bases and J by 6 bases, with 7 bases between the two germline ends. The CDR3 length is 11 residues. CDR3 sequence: CASSRVDTQYF. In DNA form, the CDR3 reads TGTGCCAGCAGCAGGGTTGATACGCAGTATTTT.